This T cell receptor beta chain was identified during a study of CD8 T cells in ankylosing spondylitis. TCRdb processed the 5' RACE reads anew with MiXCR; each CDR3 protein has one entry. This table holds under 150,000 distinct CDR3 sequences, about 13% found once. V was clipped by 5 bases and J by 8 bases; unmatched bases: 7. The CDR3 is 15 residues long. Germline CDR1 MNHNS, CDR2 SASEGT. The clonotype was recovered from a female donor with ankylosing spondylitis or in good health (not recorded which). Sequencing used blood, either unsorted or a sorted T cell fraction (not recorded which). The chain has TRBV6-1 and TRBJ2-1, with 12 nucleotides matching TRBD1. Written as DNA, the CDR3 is TGTGCCAGCAGTACGGGACAGGGGGCGAGAGATGAGCAGTTCTTC. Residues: CASSTGQGARDEQFF.